What follows are 12 T cell receptor beta chains derived from one specimen sequenced in a study of T cell responses to AZD1222 COVID-19 vaccine. Some clones are missing from TCRdb's copy, which holds only in-frame ones; the method was immunoSEQ multiplex PCR. Here the sample spans 89,000 or so clones, around 90% being singletons. This material consisted of peripheral blood, taken 28 days after the second AZD1222 dose. The origin of the receptors is an adult who received the AZD1222 COVID-19 vaccine.

This clone was detected ten times or more. The gene calls are TRBV28 and TRBJ1-6; perhaps TRBD1 as D (6 bases). Per germline, CDR1 MDHEN and CDR2 SYDVKM. This CDR3 is built from 15 residues. The V end was cut by 2 bases, the J end by 7 bases, with 12 bases between. The CDR3: CASSLQGMRNSPLHF. In DNA form, the CDR3 reads TGTGCCAGCAGTTTACAGGGGATGCGGAATTCACCCCTCCACTTT. Complete variable domain (other parts from reference TRBV28 and TRBJ1-6): DVKVTQSSRYLVKRTGEKVFLECVQDMDHENMFWYRQDPGLGLRLIYFSYDVKMKEKGDIPEGYSVSREKKERFSLILESASTNQTSMYLCASSLQGMRNSPLHFGNGTRLTVT.

The gene calls are TRBV2 and TRBJ1-5; 11 bases agree with TRBD1. Germline CDR1 reads SNHLY; CDR2 reads FYNNEI. V dropped 4 bases and J dropped 6; count of bases not matched to a gene: 20. The CDR3 totals 20 residues. The DNA for the CDR3 is TGTGCCAGCAGTGTAGGTCGATTCTGGGACAGGGGGAATTATGGTCAGCCCCAGCATTTT. It specifies CASSVGRFWDRGNYGQPQHF. Based on the CDR3 plus reference TRBV2 and TRBJ1-5, the full variable domain is EPEVTQTPSHQVTQMGQEVILRCVPISNHLYFYWYRQILGQKVEFLVSFYNNEISEKSEIFDDQFSVERPDGSNFTLKIRSTKLEDSAMYFCASSVGRFWDRGNYGQPQHFGDGTRLSIL.

In DNA form, the CDR3 reads TGTGCCAGCAGCGGCGACAGGGTAGGAGGCTACACCTTC. This codes for CASSGDRVGGYTF. The chain links TRBV9 to TRBJ1-2, with TRBD1 identical over 7 bases. The CDR3 totals 13 residues. V gave up 3 bases and J gave up 8 bases; unmatched junction bases: 7. Germline values: CDR1 SGDLS, CDR2 YYNGEE. Full variable domain (missing parts from reference TRBV9 and TRBJ1-2): DSGVTQTPKHLITATGQRVTLRCSPRSGDLSVYWYQQSLDQGLQFLIQYYNGEERAKGNILERFSAQQFPDLHSELNLSSLELGDSALYFCASSGDRVGGYTFGSGTRLTVV.

The V and J genes are TRBV6-1 and TRBJ2-6, with D possibly TRBD1 on 5 matching bases. This CDR3 contains 15 residues. Trimming stripped 4 bases from V and 0 bases from J, with 7 bases between. Germline V gene lookup returns CDR1 MNHNS and CDR2 SASEGT. The CDR3 sequence is CASSGQPSGANVLTF. The CDR3 DNA sequence: TGTGCCAGCAGTGGACAGCCCTCTGGGGCCAACGTCCTGACTTTC.

This sequence joins TRBV7-3 and TRBJ1-1, with a tentative D call TRBD1 (6 bases). Germline CDR1 SGHTA, CDR2 FQGTGA. V was pared by 5 bases and J by 8 bases, with 12 bases between. The CDR3 has 12 residues. CDR3 sequence reads: CASSASGGEAFF. CDR3 bases: TGTGCCAGCAGCGCTAGTGGGGGCGAAGCTTTCTTT. Drawing the rest from reference TRBV7-3 and TRBJ1-1, the complete variable domain is GAGVSQTPSNKVTEKGKYVELRCDPISGHTALYWYRQSLGQGPEFLIYFQGTGAADDSGLPNDRFFAVRPEGSVSTLKIQRTERGDSAVYLCASSASGGEAFFGQGTRLTVV.

V and J are TRBV5-1 and TRBJ1-4; D uncertain. CDR1 SGHRS and CDR2 YFSETQ come from the germline V gene. Trimming took 4 bases from V and 6 from J, leaving 13 bases between them. This CDR3 spans 14 amino acids. The CDR3, as DNA: TGCGCCAGCAGCCTCGGCACGGGTTATGAAAAACTGTTTTTT. Its protein product is CASSLGTGYEKLFF.

The chain employs TRBV5-6 and TRBJ1-1; D is unclear. The germline V and J ends were trimmed by 1 base and 3 bases, with 4 bases remaining between them. The germline V gene has CDR1 SGHDT and CDR2 YYEEEE. This CDR3 has 12 amino acids. CDR3 nucleotides: TGTGCCAGCAGCTTGTTGTACACTGAAGCTTTCTTT. Residues: CASSLLYTEAFF.

V and J are TRBV7-3 and TRBJ2-3; TRBD2 agrees at 10 bases. CDR1 is SGHTA, CDR2 FQGTGA, per germline. Trimming cost V 5 bases and J 3 bases; bases outside gene matches: 11. The CDR3 extends over 17 amino acids. The CDR3 loop reads CASSPGASGSRTDTQYF. In DNA, the CDR3 is TGTGCCAGCAGCCCAGGGGCTAGCGGGAGTCGGACAGATACGCAGTATTTT.

The count of this clone is one. This rearrangement joins TRBV5-4 to TRBJ2-7; possible D gene TRBD1, 5 bases. Germline V CDR1 and CDR2: SGHNT, YYREEE (reference sequence). The V gene lost 4 bases and the J gene lost 2 bases, with 13 bases spanning the gap. This CDR3 region has 14 residues. The CDR3 coding sequence is TGTGCCAGCAGCCAACCCGACAGAACCTACGAGCAGTACTTC. Its translation is CASSQPDRTYEQYF.

The genes are TRBV7-2 and TRBJ1-1; a possible D gene is TRBD1 (6 bases). CDR1 and CDR2 from the germline V gene are SGHTA and FQGNSA. The CDR3 spans 14 residues. Trimming took 4 bases from V and 1 from J, leaving 10 bases between them. The CDR3 reads CASSSGGGNTEAFF. The CDR3 nucleotides read TGTGCCAGCAGCTCCGGAGGGGGGAACACTGAAGCTTTCTTT.

The chain joins TRBV3-1 (or the pseudogene TRBV3-2) to TRBJ1-1; no firm D call. V was trimmed by 1 base and J by 0 bases, leaving 9 bases between them. Germline loops: CDR1 LGHDT, CDR2 YNNKEL (reference sequence). The CDR3 contains 15 residues. Here the CDR3 reads CASSQAGEMNTEAFF. In DNA, the CDR3 is TGTGCCAGCAGCCAAGCTGGGGAAATGAACACTGAAGCTTTCTTT.

V gene TRBV3-1 (or the pseudogene TRBV3-2) combines with J gene TRBJ2-5; 11 bases are a match to TRBD2. The CDR3 runs to 15 residues. The V segment lost 4 bases and the J segment 2 bases; nucleotides outside the gene matches: 3. Germline V gives CDR1 LGHDT, CDR2 YNNKEL (reference sequence). CDR3 in amino acids: CASSLAGGRQETQYF. The CDR3, as DNA: TGTGCCAGCAGCCTAGCGGGAGGGCGACAAGAGACCCAGTACTTC.